The rows below give T cell receptor beta chains drawn from one sample of a study of T cell clones after liver transplantation. Profiling relied on immunoSEQ multiplex PCR, and the TCRdb table lists in-frame clones only, not all of them. The sample contains tens of thousands of clones, 90% of which appear only once. The sample here was CD4+ T cells from blood, taken before liver transplant. Receptor source: a human donor who received a liver transplant. Both conserved end residues are part of each CDR3. Fields, in order: D gene, clone size, CDR3 length, J gene, V gene, CDR3 protein. D genes are given only for firm matches. A clone size is listed for some rows: how often the clone was seen (once, few, many), or a class if it is expanded.

.	.	14	TRBJ2-3	TRBV4-3	CASSPLGVTDTQYF
TRBD2	.	17	TRBJ2-3	TRBV27	CASSLSLGTSPTDTQYF
TRBD1	.	15	TRBJ1-5	TRBV2	CASSWDSGGDQPQHF
.	.	15	TRBJ2-5	TRBV6-6	CASSYSNSQKETQYF
.	.	14	TRBJ1-1	TRBV5-1	CASSLKGVDTEAFF
TRBD1	.	15	TRBJ2-4	TRBV11-2	CASSTIGGQGHIQYF
.	.	13	TRBJ1-2	TRBV4-2	CASSQEVNYGYTF
.	once	13	TRBJ1-1	TRBV9	CASSDNTATEAFF
TRBD1	.	14	TRBJ2-7	TRBV27	CASSLSDRGYEQYF
.	.	15	TRBJ1-4	TRBV30	CAWSVPTGFNEKLFF
.	few	15	TRBJ1-2	TRBV2	CASSVPDKLNYGYTF
.	.	15	TRBJ2-3	TRBV13	CASSLMTEGLDTQYF
.	.	13	TRBJ1-3	TRBV10-2	CASGANSGNTIYF
.	.	14	TRBJ2-7	TRBV11-2	CASSPNVRPYEQYF
.	.	15	TRBJ1-3	TRBV14	CASSHYPSSGNTIYF
.	.	13	TRBJ2-5	TRBV5-6	CASSLVSQETQYF
.	.	12	TRBJ1-4	TRBV7-9	CASSSDGEKLFF
.	medium-sized	15	TRBJ1-2	TRBV19	CASSRTYRVTDGYTF
.	.	14	TRBJ2-7	TRBV10-2	CASSESEASYEQYF
.	.	13	TRBJ2-1	TRBV28	CASFGLAFNEQFF
.	.	15	TRBJ1-1	TRBV19	CASSTQTGINTEAFF
.	.	11	TRBJ2-5	TRBV2	CASSPQETQYF
.	.	14	TRBJ2-7	TRBV25-1	CASSDPPGDYEQYF
TRBD2	.	18	TRBJ2-3	TRBV6-1	CASSEGLAAFFSTDTQYF
.	.	14	TRBJ2-7	TRBV7-9	CASSLAGDTYEQYF
.	.	14	TRBJ1-1	TRBV7-3	CASRRPGGNTEAFF
.	.	13	TRBJ2-7	TRBV29-1	CSVQKGTGGRQYF
TRBD2	once	15	TRBJ2-7	TRBV7-2	CASSSYTSGGYEQYF
TRBD2	.	16	TRBJ2-1	TRBV6-5	CASSYNPTSGAGEQFF
.	.	15	TRBJ2-6	TRBV9	CASSAGTLGANVLTF
.	.	12	TRBJ1-1	TRBV7-2	CASSFIGGEAFF
.	.	15	TRBJ2-1	TRBV11-3	CASSYGRGRGDEQFF
.	.	15	TRBJ2-2	TRBV5-4	CASTSQRGDGGELFF
.	.	15	TRBJ2-1	TRBV5-4	CASSPEPDRYNEQFF
.	.	13	TRBJ1-5	TRBV6-1	CASSGQINQPQHF
TRBD1	.	19	TRBJ2-7	TRBV28	CASSLPLGDRGRNTYEQYF
TRBD1	.	14	TRBJ2-3	TRBV7-8	CASSTYRGTDTQYF
.	few	14	TRBJ2-1	TRBV5-4	CASRNEVGSGEQFF
.	.	13	TRBJ2-2	TRBV14	CASSRADVGELFF
.	few	16	TRBJ2-1	TRBV15	CATSREAPGTYNEQFF
TRBD2	.	18	TRBJ2-3	TRBV18	CASSPPSSTSGMGDTQYF
TRBD2	.	17	TRBJ2-1	TRBV9	CASSVVGRAGGPNEQFF
.	once	17	TRBJ2-7	TRBV5-1	CASSLERGAIPPYEQYF
TRBD2	.	14	TRBJ2-7	TRBV7-9	CASSLAGGSYEQYF
TRBD2	.	16	TRBJ2-7	TRBV28	CASSSPWTSGSYEQYF
.	.	14	TRBJ2-5	TRBV28	CASSGRETQETQYF
.	.	14	TRBJ1-1	TRBV2	CASSTTQDGPEAFF
.	.	15	TRBJ2-1	TRBV7-2	CASSLGPQGRNEQFF
TRBD1	.	13	TRBJ1-2	TRBV2	CASSPDRGYGYTF
TRBD1	.	14	TRBJ1-5	TRBV28	CASYRGMGNQPQHF
.	.	16	TRBJ1-1	TRBV18	CASSPDNTGIGTEAFF
TRBD1	.	18	TRBJ1-2	TRBV11-3	CASSSGQGVLRGDYGYTF
.	.	13	TRBJ1-2	TRBV19	CASTGLDNYGYTF
.	.	13	TRBJ2-1	TRBV5-4	CASSLDPHNEQFF